These 7 T cell receptor beta chains were sequenced from one sample in a study of CD8 T cells in ankylosing spondylitis. TCRdb re-analysed the 5' RACE reads in MiXCR, keeping a single row per CDR3 protein. The data show roughly 40,000 distinct CDR3 sequences, with less than 3.5% seen just once and approximately 4.5% held by the top ten. Sequenced: blood, either unsorted or a sorted T cell fraction (not recorded which). The receptors derive from a male donor with ankylosing spondylitis or in good health (not recorded which).

This clonotype was seen many times. The chain combines TRBV9 with TRBJ2-7, with D hard to call. Germline CDR1 and CDR2: SGDLS and YYNGEE. Trimming cost V 2 bases and J 5 bases, with 11 bases left between them. The CDR3 length is 13 residues. Here the CDR3 DNA reads TGTGCCAGCAGCGTGACCCCTTGGGACGAGCAGTACTTC. Encoded protein: CASSVTPWDEQYF. Looking up the rest from reference TRBV9 and TRBJ2-7 gives the full variable domain: DSGVTQTPKHLITATGQRVTLRCSPRSGDLSVYWYQQSLDQGLQFLIQYYNGEERAKGNILERFSAQQFPDLHSELNLSSLELGDSALYFCASSVTPWDEQYFGPGTRLTVT.

V gene TRBV9 combines with J gene TRBJ2-1; D is uncertain. Trimming stripped 7 bases from V and 0 bases from J, with 14 bases between. CDR3 length equals 15 residues. Germline V gene data show CDR1 as SGDLS and CDR2 as YYNGEE. The CDR3 DNA sequence: TGTGCCAGCCACCCCCCGACAAGCTCCTACAATGAGCAGTTCTTC. Encoded protein: CASHPPTSSYNEQFF.

This clonotype was recorded at least ten times. V is TRBV9 and J is TRBJ1-1; D call uncertain. The CDR3 length is 13 residues. V was clipped by 2 bases and J by 3 bases, with 8 bases between them. From germline, CDR1 is SGDLS and CDR2 YYNGEE. The CDR3 loop is CASSVTVDTEAFF. The CDR3, as DNA: TGTGCCAGCAGCGTGACGGTAGACACTGAAGCTTTCTTT.

This clonotype has at least ten counts. V gene TRBV9 combines with J gene TRBJ2-7; 11 nucleotides align to TRBD2. The CDR3 totals 15 residues. The trim removed 0 bases at V and 7 bases at J, leaving 6 bases unmatched. Germline V gives CDR1 SGDLS, CDR2 YYNGEE. The CDR3 bases are TGTGCCAGCAGCGTAGCCCCCGGGACTAGCGGAGAGCAGTACTTC. Translated, it gives CASSVAPGTSGEQYF.

There are many counts of this clonotype. The chain uses TRBV9 and TRBJ2-3, with 10 positions matching TRBD1. Per germline, CDR1 SGDLS and CDR2 YYNGEE. J lost 5 bases, V lost 0 bases, and 6 bases had no gene match. CDR3 length: 16 amino acids. The CDR3 loop is CASSVATGGAEDTQYF. The CDR3 DNA sequence: TGTGCCAGCAGCGTAGCGACAGGGGGCGCGGAAGATACGCAGTATTTT.

This clonotype was detected many times. V is TRBV9 and J is TRBJ1-2, with D uncertain. The germline V gene encodes CDR1 SGDLS and CDR2 YYNGEE. The CDR3 has 14 amino acids. V was trimmed by 0 bases and J by 8 bases, leaving 14 bases between them. This chain's CDR3 is CASSVDLGLSGYTF. The CDR3 DNA reads as TGTGCCAGCAGCGTAGATCTGGGATTGTCGGGCTACACCTTC.

This clonotype has a handful of counts. A much larger clone lies a single base off, so this may be a read error. The V gene is TRBV9, the J gene TRBJ2-3; 8 positions agree with TRBD2. J lost 0 bases, V lost 0 bases, and 3 bases had no gene match. The CDR3 has 16 residues. Germline CDR1 SGDLS, CDR2 YYNGEE. In nucleotides, the CDR3 is TGTGCCAGCAGCGTAGGGTCTAGCGGGAGCACAGATACGCAGTATTTT. It codes for CASSVGSSGSTDTQYF.